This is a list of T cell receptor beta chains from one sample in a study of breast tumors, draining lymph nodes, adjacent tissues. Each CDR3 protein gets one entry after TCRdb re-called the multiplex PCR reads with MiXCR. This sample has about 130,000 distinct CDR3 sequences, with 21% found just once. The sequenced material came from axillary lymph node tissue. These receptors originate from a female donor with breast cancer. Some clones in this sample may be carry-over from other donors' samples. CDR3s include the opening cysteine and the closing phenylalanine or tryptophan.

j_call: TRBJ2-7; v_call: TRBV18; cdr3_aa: CASSPRFGGEQYF
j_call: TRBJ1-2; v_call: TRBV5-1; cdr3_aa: CASNPGTGRVYGYTF
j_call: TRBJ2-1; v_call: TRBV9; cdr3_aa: CASSPRNLDNEQFF
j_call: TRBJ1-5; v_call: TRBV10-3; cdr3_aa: CAISGTGNNQPQHF
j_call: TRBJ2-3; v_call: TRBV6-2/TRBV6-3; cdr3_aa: CASSYSGGSPDTQYF
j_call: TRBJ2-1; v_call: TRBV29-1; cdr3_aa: CSVRPAGAYNEQFF
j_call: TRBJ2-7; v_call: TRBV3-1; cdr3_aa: CASSQDSPGGYEQYF
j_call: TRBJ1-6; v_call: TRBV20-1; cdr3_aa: CSVNRTYFCNSPLHF
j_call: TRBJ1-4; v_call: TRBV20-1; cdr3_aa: CSASSGWGNEKLFF
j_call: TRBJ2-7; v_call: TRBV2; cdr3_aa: CASKPPDGTYEQYF
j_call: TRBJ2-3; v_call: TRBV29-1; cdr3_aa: CSVDPPGTDTQYF
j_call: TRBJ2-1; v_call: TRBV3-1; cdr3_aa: CASSQDASTGRVWNEQFF
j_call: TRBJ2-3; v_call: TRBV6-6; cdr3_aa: CASSYSGLAGGTDTQYF
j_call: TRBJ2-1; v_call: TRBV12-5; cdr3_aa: CASGLYSRGGIYSYNEQFF
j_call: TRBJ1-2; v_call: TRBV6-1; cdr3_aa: CASSENPYTDSYGYTF
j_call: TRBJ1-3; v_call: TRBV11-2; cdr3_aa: CASSGFSSDSGNTIYF
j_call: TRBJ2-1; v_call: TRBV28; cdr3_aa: CASSLSPAQGRRQFF
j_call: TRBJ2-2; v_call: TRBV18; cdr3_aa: CASSPQAGEDGELFF
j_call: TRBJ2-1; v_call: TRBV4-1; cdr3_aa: CASSQGGSVTGNEQFF
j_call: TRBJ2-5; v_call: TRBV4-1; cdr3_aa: CASSQALAGGPETQYF
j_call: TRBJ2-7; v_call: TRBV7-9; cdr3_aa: CASSFLGEQYF
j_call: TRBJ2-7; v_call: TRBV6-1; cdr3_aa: CASSPGGTGGYEQYF
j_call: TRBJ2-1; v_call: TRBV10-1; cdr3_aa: CASIVAGGPYNEQFF
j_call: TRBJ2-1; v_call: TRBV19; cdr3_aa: CASSNRFEQFF
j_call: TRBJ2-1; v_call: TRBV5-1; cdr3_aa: CASSLGTSGSSSYNEQFF
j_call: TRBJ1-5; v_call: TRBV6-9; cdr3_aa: CASSLARDSQNQPQHF
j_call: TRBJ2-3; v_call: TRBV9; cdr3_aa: CASSGRGGTPPDTQYF